These 5 T cell receptor beta chains were all obtained from the same sample, sequenced in a study of metastatic and nonmetastatic thyroid tumors. With MiXCR, TCRdb called clones anew from the PCR reads. The sample lists around 45,000 clones, around 2.9% occurring once. Patients underwent thyroid surgery, and none had received any treatment before it. The sequenced sample was blood. The receptors here all came from a female donor with papillary thyroid cancer or a benign thyroid nodule (not recorded which). Some clones in this sample may be carry-over from other donors' samples.

Concerning this clone itself: One end of the junction is discordant with germline, which a read error may explain. V gene TRBV9 combines with J gene TRBJ2-1, with D possibly being TRBD1 or TRBD2 (6 bases each). This CDR3 has 15 amino acids. Germline CDR1 SGDLS, CDR2 YYNGEE. The CDR3 sequence is CASSELGGPYNEQFF. The CDR3 nucleotides are TGCGCCAGCAGTGAATTGGGGGGCCCTTACAATGAGCAGTTCTTC.

This clone occurred many times. V gene TRBV6-1 combines with J gene TRBJ2-1; 7 bases line up with TRBD1. CDR1 is MNHNS, CDR2 SASEGT, per germline. V shed 4 bases and J 10 bases; nucleotides not matched to a gene: 7. CDR3 length: 13 residues. The CDR3 coding sequence is TGTGCCAGCAGTGGATACAGGGGAATAGAGCAGTTCTTC. It codes for CASSGYRGIEQFF.

This clone was picked up many times. The chain uses TRBV19 and TRBJ2-3; 14 nucleotides agree with TRBD2. Looked up from germline, CDR1 is LNHDA and CDR2 is SQIVND (reference sequence). Trimming at V came to 5 bases and at J to 2 bases, leaving 6 bases not matched to a gene. The CDR3 totals 17 residues. CDR3 sequence: CASSVGTSGSPTDTQYF. CDR3 coding DNA: TGTGCCAGTAGTGTAGGGACTAGCGGGAGTCCCACAGATACGCAGTATTTT.

This clone was found many times. V usage is TRBV28 and J usage is TRBJ1-2; 7 nucleotides match TRBD1. The germline gives CDR1 MDHEN, CDR2 SYDVKM. The CDR3 consists of 12 residues. V trimming: 8 bases; J trimming: 7 bases; junction bases outside the gene matches: 7. CDR3 amino acids: CASCTGVLGYTF. In DNA form, the CDR3 reads TGTGCCAGCTGTACAGGGGTACTTGGCTACACCTTC.

In its sample, this clone was seen many times. The CDR3 DNA reads as TGTGCCAGCTCACCGAGCGGGACAGGGCCCTATGGCTACACCTTC. It codes for CASSPSGTGPYGYTF. The chain combines TRBV18 with TRBJ1-2, with 9 bases that match TRBD1. Losses at the gene ends were 3 bases for V and 4 bases for J; bases not matched to a gene: 6. The length of the CDR3 is 15 residues. Looked up from germline, CDR1 is KGHSH and CDR2 is LQKENI.